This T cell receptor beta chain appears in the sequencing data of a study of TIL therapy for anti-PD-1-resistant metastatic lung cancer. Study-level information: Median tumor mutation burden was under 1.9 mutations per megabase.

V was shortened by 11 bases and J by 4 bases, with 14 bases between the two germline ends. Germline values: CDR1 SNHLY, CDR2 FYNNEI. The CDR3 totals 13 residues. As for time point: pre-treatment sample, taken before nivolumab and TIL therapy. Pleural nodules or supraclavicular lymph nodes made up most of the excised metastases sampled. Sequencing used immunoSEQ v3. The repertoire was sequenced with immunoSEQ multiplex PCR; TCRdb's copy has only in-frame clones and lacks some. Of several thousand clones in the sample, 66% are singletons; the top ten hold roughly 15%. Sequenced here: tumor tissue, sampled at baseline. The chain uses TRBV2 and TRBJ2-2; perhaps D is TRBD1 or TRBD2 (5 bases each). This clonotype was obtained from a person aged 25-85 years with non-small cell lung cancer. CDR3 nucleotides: TGTGCCCCCCGCCGGGGCGGCACCGGGGAGCTGTTTTTT. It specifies CAPRRGGTGELFF.